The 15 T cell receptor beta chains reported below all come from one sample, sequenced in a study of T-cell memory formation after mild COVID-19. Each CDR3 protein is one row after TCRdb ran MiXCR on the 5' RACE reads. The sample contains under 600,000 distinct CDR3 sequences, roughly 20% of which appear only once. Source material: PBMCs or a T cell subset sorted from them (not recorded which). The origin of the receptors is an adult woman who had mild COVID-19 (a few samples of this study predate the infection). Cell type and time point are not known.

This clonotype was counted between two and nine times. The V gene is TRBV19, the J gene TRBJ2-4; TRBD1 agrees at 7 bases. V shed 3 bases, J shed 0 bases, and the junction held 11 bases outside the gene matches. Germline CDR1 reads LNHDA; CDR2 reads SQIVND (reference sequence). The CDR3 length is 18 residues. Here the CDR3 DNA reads TGTGCCAGTAGTATTGTGGGACAGAGGACGCTAGCCAAAAACATTCAGTACTTC. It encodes CASSIVGQRTLAKNIQYF.

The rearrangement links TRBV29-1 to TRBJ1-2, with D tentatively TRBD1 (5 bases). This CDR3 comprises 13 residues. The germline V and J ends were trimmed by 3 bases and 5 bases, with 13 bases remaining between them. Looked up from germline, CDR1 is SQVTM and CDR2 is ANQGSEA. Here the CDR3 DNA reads TGCAGCGTTGACGGGGGGTATGGGTATGGCTACACCTTC. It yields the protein CSVDGGYGYGYTF.

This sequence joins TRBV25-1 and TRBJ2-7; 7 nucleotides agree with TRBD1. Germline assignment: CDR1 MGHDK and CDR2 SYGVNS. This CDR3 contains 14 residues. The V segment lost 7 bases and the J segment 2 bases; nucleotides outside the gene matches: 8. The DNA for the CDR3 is TGTGCCAGCACCCCTTGGGACAGTCCCTACGAGCAGTACTTC. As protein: CASTPWDSPYEQYF.

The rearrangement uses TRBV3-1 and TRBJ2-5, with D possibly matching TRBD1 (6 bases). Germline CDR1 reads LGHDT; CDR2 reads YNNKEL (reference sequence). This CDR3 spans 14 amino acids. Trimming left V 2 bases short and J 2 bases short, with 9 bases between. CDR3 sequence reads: CASSQPDRQETQYF. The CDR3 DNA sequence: TGTGCCAGCAGCCAACCCGACAGGCAAGAGACCCAGTACTTC.

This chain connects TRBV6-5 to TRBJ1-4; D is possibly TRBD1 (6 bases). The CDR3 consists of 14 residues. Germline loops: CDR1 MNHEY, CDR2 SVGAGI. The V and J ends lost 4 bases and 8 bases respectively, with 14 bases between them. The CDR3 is CASSSGTPGEKLFF. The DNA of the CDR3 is TGTGCCAGCAGTTCCGGGACACCAGGAGAAAAACTGTTTTTT.

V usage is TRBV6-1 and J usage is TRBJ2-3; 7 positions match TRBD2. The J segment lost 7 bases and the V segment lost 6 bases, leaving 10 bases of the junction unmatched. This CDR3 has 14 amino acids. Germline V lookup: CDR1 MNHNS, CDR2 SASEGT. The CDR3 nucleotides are TGTGCCAGCAGCGGGGAGGGCCCTAGTTATACGCAGTATTTT. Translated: CASSGEGPSYTQYF.

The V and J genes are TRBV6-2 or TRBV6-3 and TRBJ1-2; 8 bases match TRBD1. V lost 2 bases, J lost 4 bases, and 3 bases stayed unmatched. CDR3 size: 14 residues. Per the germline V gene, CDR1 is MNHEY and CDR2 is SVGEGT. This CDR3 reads CASSYKDRAYGYTF. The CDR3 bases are TGTGCCAGCAGTTACAAGGACAGGGCCTATGGCTACACCTTC.

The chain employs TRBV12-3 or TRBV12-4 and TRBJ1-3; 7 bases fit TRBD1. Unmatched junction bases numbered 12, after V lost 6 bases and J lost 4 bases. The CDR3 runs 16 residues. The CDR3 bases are TGTGCCAGCAGCTCCCGTCGACAGGGAGGGGGAAACACCATATATTTT. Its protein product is CASSSRRQGGGNTIYF.

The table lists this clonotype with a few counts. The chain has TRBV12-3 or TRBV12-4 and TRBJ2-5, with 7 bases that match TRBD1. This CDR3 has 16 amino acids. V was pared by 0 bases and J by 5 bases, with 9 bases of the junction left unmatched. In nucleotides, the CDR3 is TGTGCCAGCAGTTTAGCCGACAGGGCTGATGGGGAGACCCAGTACTTC. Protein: CASSLADRADGETQYF.

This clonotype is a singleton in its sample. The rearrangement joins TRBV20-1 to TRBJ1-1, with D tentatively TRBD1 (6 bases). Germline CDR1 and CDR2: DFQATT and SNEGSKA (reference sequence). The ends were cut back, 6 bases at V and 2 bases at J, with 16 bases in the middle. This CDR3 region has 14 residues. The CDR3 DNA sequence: TGCAGTGCAGGGGGAAGGGGCGGAAACACTGAAGCTTTCTTT. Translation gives CSAGGRGGNTEAFF.

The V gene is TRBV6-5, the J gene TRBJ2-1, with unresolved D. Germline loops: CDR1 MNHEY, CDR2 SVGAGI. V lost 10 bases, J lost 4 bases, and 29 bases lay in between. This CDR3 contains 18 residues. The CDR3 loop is CATRILTTGVQKYNEQFF. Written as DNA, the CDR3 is TGTGCCACCCGCATTCTAACTACGGGCGTGCAGAAATACAATGAGCAGTTCTTC.

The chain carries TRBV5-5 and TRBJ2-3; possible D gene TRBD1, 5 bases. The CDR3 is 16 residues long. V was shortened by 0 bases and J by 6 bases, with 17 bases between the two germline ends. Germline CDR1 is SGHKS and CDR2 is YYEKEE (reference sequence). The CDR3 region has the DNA TGTGCCAGCAGCTTGGGGAAAGCTTTACAGGTTGATACGCAGTATTTT. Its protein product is CASSLGKALQVDTQYF.

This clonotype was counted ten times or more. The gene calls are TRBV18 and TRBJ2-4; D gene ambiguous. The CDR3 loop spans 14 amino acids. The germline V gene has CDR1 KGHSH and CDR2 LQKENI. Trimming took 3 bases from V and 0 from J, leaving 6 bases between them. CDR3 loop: CASSPGLAKNIQYF. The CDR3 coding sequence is TGTGCCAGCTCACCCGGGTTAGCCAAAAACATTCAGTACTTC. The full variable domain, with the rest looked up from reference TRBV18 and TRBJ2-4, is NAGVMQNPRHLVRRRGQEARLRCSPMKGHSHVYWYRQLPEEGLKFMVYLQKENIIDESGMPKERFSAEFPKEGPSILRIQQVVRGDSAAYFCASSPGLAKNIQYFGAGTRLSVL.

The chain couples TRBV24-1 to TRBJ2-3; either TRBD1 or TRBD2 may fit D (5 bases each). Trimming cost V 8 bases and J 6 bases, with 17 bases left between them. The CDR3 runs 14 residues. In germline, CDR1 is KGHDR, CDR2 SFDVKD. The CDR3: CATNRGWGGDTQYF. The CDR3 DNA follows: TGTGCCACCAACCGGGGCTGGGGTGGCGATACGCAGTATTTT.

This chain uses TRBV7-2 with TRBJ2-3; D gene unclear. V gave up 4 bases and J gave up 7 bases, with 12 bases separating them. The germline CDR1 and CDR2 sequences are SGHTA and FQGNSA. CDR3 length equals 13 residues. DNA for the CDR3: TGTGCCAGCAGCTACGGACCGTCGAATACGCAGTATTTT. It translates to CASSYGPSNTQYF.